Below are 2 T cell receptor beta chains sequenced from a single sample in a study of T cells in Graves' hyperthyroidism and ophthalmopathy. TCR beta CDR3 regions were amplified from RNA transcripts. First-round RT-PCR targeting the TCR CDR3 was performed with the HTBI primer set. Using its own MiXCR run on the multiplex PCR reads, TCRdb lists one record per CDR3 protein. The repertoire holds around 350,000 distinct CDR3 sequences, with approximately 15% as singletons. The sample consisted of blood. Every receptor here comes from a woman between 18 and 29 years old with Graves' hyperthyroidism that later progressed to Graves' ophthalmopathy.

The CDR3 here is CASSKNYYGYTF. Written as DNA, the CDR3 is TGTGCCAGCAGCAAGAACTACTATGGCTACACCTTC. The genes are TRBV14 and TRBJ1-2; D not certain. This CDR3 is 12 amino acids long. Germline CDR1 SGHDN, CDR2 FVKESK. V was shortened by 5 bases and J by 3 bases, with 7 bases between the two germline ends. The entire variable domain, with the rest obtained from reference TRBV14 and TRBJ1-2, is as follows: EAGVTQFPSHSVIEKGQTVTLRCDPISGHDNLYWYRRVMGKEIKFLLHFVKESKQDESGMPNNRFLAERTGGTYSTLKVQPAELEDSGVYFCASSKNYYGYTFGSGTRLTVV.

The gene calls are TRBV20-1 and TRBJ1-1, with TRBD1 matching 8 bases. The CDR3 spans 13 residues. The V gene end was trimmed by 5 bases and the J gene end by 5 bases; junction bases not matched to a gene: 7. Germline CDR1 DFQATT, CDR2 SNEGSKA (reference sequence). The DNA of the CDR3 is TGCAGTGCTGTAGACAGGGGTGGAACTGAAGCTTTCTTT. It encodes CSAVDRGGTEAFF.